The next 6 T cell receptor beta chains were all read from a single sample in a study of T cell responses to AZD1222 COVID-19 vaccine. The data were produced by immunoSEQ multiplex PCR, yet TCRdb's version contains in-frame clones alone and is incomplete. This sample has 150,000 to 200,000 clones, with around 87% found just once. The starting material was peripheral blood, obtained on day 0 of MenACWY control vaccination. The receptors shown here come from an adult in good health.

The chain combines TRBV11-2 with TRBJ2-7, with D tentatively TRBD1 (5 bases). Trimming took 5 bases from V and 3 from J, leaving 14 bases between them. Germline lookup yields CDR1 SGHAT and CDR2 FQNNGV. The CDR3 loop spans 14 amino acids. As DNA, the CDR3 is TGTGCCAGCAGCCCCCAGGGATCATTCTACGAGCAGTACTTC. It yields the protein CASSPQGSFYEQYF.

The chain uses TRBV5-1 and TRBJ2-4; the D call may be TRBD1 or TRBD2 (6 bases each). The CDR3 extends over 15 amino acids. Trimming pared 0 bases from V and 7 bases from J, leaving 14 bases between. The germline CDR1 and CDR2 sequences are SGHRS and YFSETQ. Here the CDR3 reads CASSLAGGDDNIQYF. CDR3 coding DNA: TGCGCCAGCAGCTTGGCCGGGGGCGACGATAACATTCAGTACTTC.

J is TRBJ2-5 and V is TRBV5-4; D gene ambiguous. V was pared by 0 bases and J by 1 base, with 10 bases between. Germline CDR1 and CDR2: SGHNT and YYREEE (reference sequence). This CDR3 contains 15 residues. CDR3 sequence: CASSLASAFQETQYF. DNA for the CDR3: TGTGCCAGCAGCTTGGCTAGTGCTTTCCAAGAGACCCAGTACTTC.

This chain connects TRBV7-9 to TRBJ2-7; D possibly corresponds to TRBD1 (5 bases). The CDR3 has 19 residues. V lost 3 bases, J lost 2 bases, and 26 bases lay in between. From germline, CDR1 is SEHNR and CDR2 FQNEAQ (reference sequence). DNA for the CDR3: TGTGCCAGCAGCTTCCCCAAAAAGCCTGACAGAAACCCTACCTACGAGCAGTACTTC. This encodes CASSFPKKPDRNPTYEQYF.

The chain uses TRBV5-1 and TRBJ2-6, with TRBD1 matching 9 bases. V shed 6 bases and J 1 base; nucleotides not matched to a gene: 2. The CDR3 loop spans 15 amino acids. From germline, CDR1 is SGHRS and CDR2 YFSETQ. The CDR3 sequence is CASTDRGSGANVLTF. CDR3 nucleotide sequence: TGCGCCAGCACTGACAGGGGGTCTGGGGCCAACGTCCTGACTTTC.

The chain uses TRBV5-1 and TRBJ2-3; 7 nucleotides line up with TRBD2. The CDR3 sequence is 15 residues long. Germline V CDR1 and CDR2: SGHRS, YFSETQ. The V and J ends lost 0 bases and 1 base, in that order; junction bases with no gene match: 2. The CDR3 protein is CASSLGTSGTDTQYF. The CDR3 DNA reads TGCGCCAGCAGCTTGGGTACTAGCGGCACAGATACGCAGTATTTT.